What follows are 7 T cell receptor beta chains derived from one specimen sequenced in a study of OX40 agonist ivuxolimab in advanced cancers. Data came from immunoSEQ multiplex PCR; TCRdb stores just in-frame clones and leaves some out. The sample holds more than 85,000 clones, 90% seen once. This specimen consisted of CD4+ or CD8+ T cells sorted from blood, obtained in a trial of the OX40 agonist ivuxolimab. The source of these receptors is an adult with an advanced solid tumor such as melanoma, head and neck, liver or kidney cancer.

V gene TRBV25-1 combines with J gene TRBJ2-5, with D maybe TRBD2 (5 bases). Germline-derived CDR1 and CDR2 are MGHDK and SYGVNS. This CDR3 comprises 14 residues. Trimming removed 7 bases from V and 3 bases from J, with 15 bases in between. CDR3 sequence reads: CASKESGSKETQYF. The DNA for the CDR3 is TGTGCCAGCAAAGAGTCGGGGAGTAAAGAGACCCAGTACTTC. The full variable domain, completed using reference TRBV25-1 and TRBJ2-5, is EADIYQTPRYLVIGTGKKITLECSQTMGHDKMYWYQQDPGMELHLIHYSYGVNSTEKGDLSSESTVSRIRTEHFPLTLESARPSHTSQYLCASKESGSKETQYFGPGTRLLVL.

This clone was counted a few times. The DNA of the CDR3 is TGTGCCATCAACCCGACAGGGGGCGTGGGGGGCTACACCTTC. Protein: CAINPTGGVGGYTF. The chain employs TRBV10-3 and TRBJ1-2; 10 bases agree with TRBD1. This CDR3 region has 14 residues. Germline V gives CDR1 ENHRY, CDR2 SYGVKD. Trimming cost V 7 bases and J 8 bases; bases outside gene matches: 10.

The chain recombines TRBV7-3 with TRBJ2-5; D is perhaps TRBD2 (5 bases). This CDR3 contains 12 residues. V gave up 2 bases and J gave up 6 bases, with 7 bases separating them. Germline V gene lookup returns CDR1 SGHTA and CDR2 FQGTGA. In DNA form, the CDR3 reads TGTGCCAGCAGCTTAGGAGGTCAGACCCAGTACTTC. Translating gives CASSLGGQTQYF.

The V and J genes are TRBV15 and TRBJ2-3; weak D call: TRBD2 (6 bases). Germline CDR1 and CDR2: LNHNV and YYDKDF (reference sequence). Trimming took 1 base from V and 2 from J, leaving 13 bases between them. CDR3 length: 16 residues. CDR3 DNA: TGTGCCACCAGCAGAGGTTTGGAGGGCAACACAGATACGCAGTATTTT. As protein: CATSRGLEGNTDTQYF. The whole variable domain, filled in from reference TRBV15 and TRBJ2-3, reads DAMVIQNPRYQVTQFGKPVTLSCSQTLNHNVMYWYQQKSSQAPKLLFHYYDKDFNNEADTPDNFQSRRPNTSFCFLDIRSPGLGDTAMYLCATSRGLEGNTDTQYFGPGTRLTVL.

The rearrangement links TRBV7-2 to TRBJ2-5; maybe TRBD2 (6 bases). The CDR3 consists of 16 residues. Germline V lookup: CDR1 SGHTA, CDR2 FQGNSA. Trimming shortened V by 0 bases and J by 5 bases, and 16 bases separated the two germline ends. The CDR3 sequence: CASSLAAGGVRETQYF. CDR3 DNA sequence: TGTGCCAGCAGCTTAGCGGCCGGGGGAGTGAGGGAGACCCAGTACTTC.

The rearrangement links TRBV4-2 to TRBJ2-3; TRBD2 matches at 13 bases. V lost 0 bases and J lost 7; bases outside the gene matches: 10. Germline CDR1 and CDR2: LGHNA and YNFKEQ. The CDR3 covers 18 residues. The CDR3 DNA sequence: TGTGCCAGCAGCCAAGATCCCGGGACTAGCGGGATAATGAATACGCAGTATTTT. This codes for CASSQDPGTSGIMNTQYF.

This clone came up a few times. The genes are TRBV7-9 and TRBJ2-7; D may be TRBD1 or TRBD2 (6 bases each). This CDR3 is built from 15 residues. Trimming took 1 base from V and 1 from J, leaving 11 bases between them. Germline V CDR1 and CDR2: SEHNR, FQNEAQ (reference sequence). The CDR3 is CASSLGGGRSYEQYF. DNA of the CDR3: TGTGCCAGCAGCTTAGGAGGGGGGAGGTCCTACGAGCAGTACTTC.